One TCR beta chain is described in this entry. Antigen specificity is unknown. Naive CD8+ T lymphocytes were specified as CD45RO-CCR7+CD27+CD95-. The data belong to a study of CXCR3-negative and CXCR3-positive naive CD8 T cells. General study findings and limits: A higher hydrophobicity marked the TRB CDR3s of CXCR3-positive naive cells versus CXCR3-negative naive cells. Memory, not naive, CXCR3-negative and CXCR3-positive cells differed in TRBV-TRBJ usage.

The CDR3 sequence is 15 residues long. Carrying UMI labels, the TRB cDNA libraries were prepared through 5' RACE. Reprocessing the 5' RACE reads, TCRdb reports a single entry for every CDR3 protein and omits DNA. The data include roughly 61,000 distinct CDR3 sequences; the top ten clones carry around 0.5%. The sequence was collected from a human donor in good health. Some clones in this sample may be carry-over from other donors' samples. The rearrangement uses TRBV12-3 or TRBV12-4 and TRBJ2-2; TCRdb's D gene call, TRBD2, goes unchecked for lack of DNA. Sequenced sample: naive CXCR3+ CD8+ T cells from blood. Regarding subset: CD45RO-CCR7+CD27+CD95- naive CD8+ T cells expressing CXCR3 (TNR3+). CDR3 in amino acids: CASVRLATSTGELFF.